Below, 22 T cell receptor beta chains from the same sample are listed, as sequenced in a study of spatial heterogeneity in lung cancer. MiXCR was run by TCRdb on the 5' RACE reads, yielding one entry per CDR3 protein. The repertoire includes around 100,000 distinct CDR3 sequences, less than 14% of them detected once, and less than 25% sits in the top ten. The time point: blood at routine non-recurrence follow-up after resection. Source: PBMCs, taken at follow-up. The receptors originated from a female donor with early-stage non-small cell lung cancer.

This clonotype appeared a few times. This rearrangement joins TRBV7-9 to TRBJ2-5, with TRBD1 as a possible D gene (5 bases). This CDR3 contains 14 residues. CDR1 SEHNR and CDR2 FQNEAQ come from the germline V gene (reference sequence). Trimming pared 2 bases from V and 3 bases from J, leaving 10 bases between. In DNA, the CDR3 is TGTGCCAGCAGCTTATCGACAGCTAAAGAGACCCAGTACTTC. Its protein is CASSLSTAKETQYF.

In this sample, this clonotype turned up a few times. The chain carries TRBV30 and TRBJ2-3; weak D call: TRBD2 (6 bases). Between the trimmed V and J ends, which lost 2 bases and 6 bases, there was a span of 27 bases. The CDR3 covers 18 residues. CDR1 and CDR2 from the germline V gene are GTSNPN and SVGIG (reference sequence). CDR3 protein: CAWSLGSGVKRARDTQYF. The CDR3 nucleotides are TGTGCCTGGAGTTTAGGGTCGGGAGTAAAAAGAGCACGGGATACGCAGTATTTT.

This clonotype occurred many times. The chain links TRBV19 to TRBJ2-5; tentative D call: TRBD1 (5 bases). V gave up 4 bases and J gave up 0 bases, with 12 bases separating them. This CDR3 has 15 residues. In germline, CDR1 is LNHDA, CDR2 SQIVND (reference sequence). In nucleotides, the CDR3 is TGTGCCAGTAGTACCTTCGGACACAACCAAGAGACCCAGTACTTC. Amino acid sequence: CASSTFGHNQETQYF.

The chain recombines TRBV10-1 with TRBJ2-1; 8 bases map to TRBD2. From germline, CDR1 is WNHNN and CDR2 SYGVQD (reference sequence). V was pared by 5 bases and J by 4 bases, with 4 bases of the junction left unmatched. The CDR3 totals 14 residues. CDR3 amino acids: CASSRSGGYNEQFF. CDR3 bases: TGCGCCAGCAGTAGGAGCGGGGGATACAATGAGCAGTTCTTC.

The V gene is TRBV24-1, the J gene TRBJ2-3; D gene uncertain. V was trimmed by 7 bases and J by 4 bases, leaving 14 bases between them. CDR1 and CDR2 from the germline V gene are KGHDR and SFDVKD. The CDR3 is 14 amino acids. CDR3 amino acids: CATRGRATADTQYF. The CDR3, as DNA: TGTGCCACCAGGGGTCGGGCAACGGCAGATACGCAGTATTTT.

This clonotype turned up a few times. The CDR3 here is CASSPQGAYNEQFF. The CDR3 DNA reads TGTGCCAGCAGCCCACAGGGGGCCTACAATGAGCAGTTCTTC. V and J are TRBV12-3 or TRBV12-4 and TRBJ2-1, with TRBD1 matching 8 bases. This CDR3 spans 14 amino acids. V shed 6 bases and J 2 bases; nucleotides not matched to a gene: 3.

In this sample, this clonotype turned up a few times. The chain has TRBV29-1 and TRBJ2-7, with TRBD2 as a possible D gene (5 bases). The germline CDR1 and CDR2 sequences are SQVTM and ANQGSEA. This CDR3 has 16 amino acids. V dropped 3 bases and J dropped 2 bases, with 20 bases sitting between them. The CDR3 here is CSVDPRIRTDTYEQYV. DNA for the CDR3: TGCAGCGTTGATCCCAGGATCAGGACTGATACCTACGAGCAGTACGTC.

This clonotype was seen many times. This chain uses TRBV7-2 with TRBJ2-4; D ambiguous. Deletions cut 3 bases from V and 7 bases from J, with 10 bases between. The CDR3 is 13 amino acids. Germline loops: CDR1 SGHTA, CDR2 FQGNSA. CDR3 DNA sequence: TGTGCCAGCAGCTTCTACGGCCGGAACATTCAGTACTTC. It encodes CASSFYGRNIQYF.

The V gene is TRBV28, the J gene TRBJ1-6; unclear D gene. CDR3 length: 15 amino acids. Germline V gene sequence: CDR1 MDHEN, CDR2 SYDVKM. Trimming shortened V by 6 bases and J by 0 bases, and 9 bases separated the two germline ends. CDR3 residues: CASRGWTSYNSPLHF. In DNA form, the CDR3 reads TGTGCCAGCAGGGGATGGACCTCCTATAATTCACCCCTCCACTTT.

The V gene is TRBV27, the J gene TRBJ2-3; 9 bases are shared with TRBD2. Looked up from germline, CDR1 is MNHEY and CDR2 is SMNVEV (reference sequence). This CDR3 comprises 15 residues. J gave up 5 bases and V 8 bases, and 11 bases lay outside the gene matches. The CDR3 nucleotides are TGTGCCAGCGTTAAATTAGCGGGAGATATAGATACGCAGTATTTT. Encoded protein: CASVKLAGDIDTQYF.

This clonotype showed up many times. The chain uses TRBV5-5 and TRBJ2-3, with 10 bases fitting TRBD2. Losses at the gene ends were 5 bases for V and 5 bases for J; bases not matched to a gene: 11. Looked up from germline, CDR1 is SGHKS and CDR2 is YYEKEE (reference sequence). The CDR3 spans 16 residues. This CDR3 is CASRAGLLAGVDTQYF. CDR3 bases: TGTGCCAGCAGGGCGGGATTGCTAGCGGGAGTAGATACGCAGTATTTT.

CDR3 nucleotides: TGTGCCAGTAGTATACTGGGACAGGGTATCAACGAGCAGTACTTC. Protein: CASSILGQGINEQYF. The J gene is TRBJ2-7, the V gene TRBV19, with 9 bases lining up with TRBD1. There are 15 residues in the CDR3. The trim removed 2 bases at V and 5 bases at J, leaving 7 bases unmatched. Per germline, CDR1 LNHDA and CDR2 SQIVND (reference sequence).

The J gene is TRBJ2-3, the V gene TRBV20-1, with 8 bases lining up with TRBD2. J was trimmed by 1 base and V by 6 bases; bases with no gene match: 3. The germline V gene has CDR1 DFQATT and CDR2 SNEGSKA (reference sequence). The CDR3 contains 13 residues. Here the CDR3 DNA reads TGCAGTGCCGGACTAGCAGGCACAGATACGCAGTATTTT. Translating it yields CSAGLAGTDTQYF.

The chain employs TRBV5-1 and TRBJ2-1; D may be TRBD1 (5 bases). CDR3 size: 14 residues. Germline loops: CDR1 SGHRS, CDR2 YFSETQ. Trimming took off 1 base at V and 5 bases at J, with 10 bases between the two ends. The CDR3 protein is CASSLPTVNNEQFF. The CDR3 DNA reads TGCGCCAGCAGCTTGCCGACAGTTAACAATGAGCAGTTCTTC.

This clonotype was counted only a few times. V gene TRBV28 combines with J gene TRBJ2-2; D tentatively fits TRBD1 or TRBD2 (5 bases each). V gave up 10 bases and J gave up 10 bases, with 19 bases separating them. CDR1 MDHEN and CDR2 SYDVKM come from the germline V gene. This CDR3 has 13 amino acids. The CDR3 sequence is CATGTLLFVELFF. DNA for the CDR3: TGTGCCACCGGGACCCTTTTGTTTGTGGAGCTGTTTTTT.

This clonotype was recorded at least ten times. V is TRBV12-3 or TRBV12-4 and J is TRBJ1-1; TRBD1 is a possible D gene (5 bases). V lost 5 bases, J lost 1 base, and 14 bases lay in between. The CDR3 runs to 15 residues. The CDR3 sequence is CASSPGTGSNTEAFF. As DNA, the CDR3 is TGTGCCAGCAGTCCAGGTACAGGTTCGAACACTGAAGCTTTCTTT.

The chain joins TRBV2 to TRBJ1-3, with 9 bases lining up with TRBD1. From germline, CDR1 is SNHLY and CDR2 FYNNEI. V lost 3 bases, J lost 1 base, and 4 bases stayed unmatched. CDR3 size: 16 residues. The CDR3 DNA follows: TGTGCCAGCAGTGATCCTGGACAGGGGTCTGGAAACACCATATATTTT. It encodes CASSDPGQGSGNTIYF.

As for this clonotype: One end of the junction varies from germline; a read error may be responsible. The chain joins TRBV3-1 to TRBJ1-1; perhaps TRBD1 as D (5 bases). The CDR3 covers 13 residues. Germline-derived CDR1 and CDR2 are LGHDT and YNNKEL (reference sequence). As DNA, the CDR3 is TGTGCCAGCAGCCAAGGACCCCCCCCGACAGCACTTTTT. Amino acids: CASSQGPPPTALF.

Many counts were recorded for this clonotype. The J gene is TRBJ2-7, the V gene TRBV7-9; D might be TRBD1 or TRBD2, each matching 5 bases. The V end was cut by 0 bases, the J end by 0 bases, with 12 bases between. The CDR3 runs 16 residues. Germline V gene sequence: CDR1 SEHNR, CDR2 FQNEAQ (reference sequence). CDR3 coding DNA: TGTGCCAGCAGCTTAGCGAGGGGCGGCCGCTCCTACGAGCAGTACGTC. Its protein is CASSLARGGRSYEQYV.

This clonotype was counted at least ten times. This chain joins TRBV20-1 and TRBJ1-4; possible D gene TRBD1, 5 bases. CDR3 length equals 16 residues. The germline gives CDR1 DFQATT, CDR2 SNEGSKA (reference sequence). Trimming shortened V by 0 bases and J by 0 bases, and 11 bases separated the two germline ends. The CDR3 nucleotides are TGCAGTGCTAGAGATCCCCTACAGGCAACTAATGAAAAACTGTTTTTT. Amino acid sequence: CSARDPLQATNEKLFF.

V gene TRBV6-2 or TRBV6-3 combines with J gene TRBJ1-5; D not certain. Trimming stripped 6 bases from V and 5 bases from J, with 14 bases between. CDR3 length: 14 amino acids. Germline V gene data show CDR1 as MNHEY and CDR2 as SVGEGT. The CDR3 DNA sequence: TGTGCCAGCAGAACCGGGAGTGGTGATCAGCCCCAGCATTTT. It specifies CASRTGSGDQPQHF.

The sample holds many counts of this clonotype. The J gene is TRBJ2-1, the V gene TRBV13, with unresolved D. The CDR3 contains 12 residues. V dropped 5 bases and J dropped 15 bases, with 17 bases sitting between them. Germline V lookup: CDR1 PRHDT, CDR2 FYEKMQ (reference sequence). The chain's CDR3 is CASSRISESGFF. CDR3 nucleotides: TGTGCCAGCAGCCGCATCTCAGAGTCGGGGTTCTTC.